The sequence of this T cell receptor (beta chain) was determined in a study of PD-L1 blockade in urothelial cancer. Whole-study context: A median approximately 150,000 T cells were found in blood samples.

Whole-study findings and limits: It was durable-benefit patients whose tumor-associated blood clones expanded more at 3 weeks.

Profiling relied on immunoSEQ multiplex PCR, and the TCRdb table lists in-frame clones only, not all of them. The data contain some 120,000 clones, approximately 90% of them singletons. About this clone: The antigen remains unidentified.

Time point: peripheral blood 6 weeks after treatment start. Sequencing used PBMCs, obtained around atezolizumab (anti-PD-L1) treatment. This sequence originates from a man aged 60 to 69 with urothelial cancer.

The DNA of the CDR3 is TGCGCCAGCAGCTTCGGCGGGAGCACAGATACGCAGTATTTT. Its protein product is CASSFGGSTDTQYF. This chain joins TRBV5-1 and TRBJ2-3; possible D gene TRBD2, 5 bases. The germline gives CDR1 SGHRS, CDR2 YFSETQ. V was trimmed by 2 bases and J by 0 bases, leaving 7 bases between them. CDR3 length: 14 amino acids.